The sequence of this T cell receptor (beta chain) was determined in a study of blood T cell repertoires in COVID-19. Methods used by the authors: Amplification of reference gene primers was used by the study to estimate nucleated cell counts. The repertoire was sequenced with immunoSEQ multiplex PCR; TCRdb's copy has only in-frame clones and lacks some. V, J and clone size are taken as reported in that table, and D and trimming were inferred from the DNA itself. The sample has 90,000 to 120,000 clones; 80% to 90% are singletons. CDR3 length: 14 amino acids. V was clipped by 4 bases and J by 5 bases, with 14 bases between them. Germline V gene lookup returns CDR1 LNHDA and CDR2 SQIVND (reference sequence).

The chain couples TRBV19 to TRBJ1-1; a possible D gene is TRBD1 (6 bases). Sequenced: peripheral blood. The TCR originated in a human donor in a cohort sampled during active COVID-19. For the CDR3, the DNA is TGTGCCAGTAGTACCGGGACAAGGAATACTGAAGCTTTCTTT. It is translated as CASSTGTRNTEAFF.